The 19 T cell receptor beta chains below all came from one sample that was sequenced in a study of shared clonotypes between healthy human individuals. The method was immunoSEQ multiplex PCR; TCRdb's version includes in-frame clones alone and lacks a portion of them. The sample holds under 600,000 clones, around 96% seen once. What was sequenced was naive CD4+ T cells sorted from blood. Stated subset: CD45RA+ positively selected. The origin of the receptors is a woman in her twenties or thirties in good health.

The chain combines TRBV7-8 with TRBJ2-3; TRBD2 matches at 9 bases. V was clipped by 5 bases and J by 2 bases; unmatched bases: 8. Per germline, CDR1 SGHVS and CDR2 FQNEAQ. This CDR3 has 16 amino acids. DNA for the CDR3: TGTGCCAGCAGCATTCAGCGGGAGGCCATCACAGATACGCAGTATTTT. It translates to CASSIQREAITDTQYF.

V gene TRBV15 combines with J gene TRBJ2-7; D not resolved. The germline V gene has CDR1 LNHNV and CDR2 YYDKDF (reference sequence). The CDR3 spans 13 residues. The V end was cut by 1 base, the J end by 2 bases, with 6 bases between. The CDR3 nucleotides read TGTGCCACCAGCAGAGCCAGCACCTACGAGCAGTACTTC. Translation: CATSRASTYEQYF.

This clone has only one observation. The chain links TRBV12-1 to TRBJ2-7; the D segment call TRBD2 is taken from the table without a DNA check. TRBV12-1 constitutes a pseudogene. There are 14 residues in the CDR3. The chain's CDR3 is CASSSASILYEQYF. CDR3 coding DNA: TGTGCCAGCAGCTCGGCTAGCATCCTCTACGAGCAGTACTTC.

The gene calls are TRBV2 and TRBJ2-1; 7 nucleotides agree with TRBD1. J was trimmed by 0 bases and V by 5 bases; bases with no gene match: 7. Germline loops: CDR1 SNHLY, CDR2 FYNNEI. The CDR3 is made up of 16 amino acids. CDR3 in DNA: TGTGCCAGCAGTCCGGGACAGACAAGCTCCTACAATGAGCAGTTCTTC. As protein: CASSPGQTSSYNEQFF.

This chain joins TRBV5-1 and TRBJ2-3; 14 nucleotides agree with TRBD2. Germline lookup yields CDR1 SGHRS and CDR2 YFSETQ. With V trimmed by 0 bases and J by 1 base, 7 bases remained unmatched. There are 19 residues in the CDR3. The CDR3 reads CASSLAGTSGSTGTDTQYF. In nucleotides, the CDR3 is TGCGCCAGCAGCTTGGCCGGGACTAGCGGGAGTACGGGCACAGATACGCAGTATTTT. Variable domain in full (rest from reference TRBV5-1 and TRBJ2-3): KAGVTQTPRYLIKTRGQQVTLSCSPISGHRSVSWYQQTPGQGLQFLFEYFSETQRNKGNFPGRFSGRQFSNSRSEMNVSTLELGDSALYLCASSLAGTSGSTGTDTQYFGPGTRLTVL.

V gene TRBV9 combines with J gene TRBJ2-5, with D possibly being TRBD2 (5 bases). V shed 0 bases and J shed 4 bases, with 13 bases lying between them. CDR3 length equals 15 residues. Germline values: CDR1 SGDLS, CDR2 YYNGEE. The CDR3 loop is CASSVGGNTGETQYF. The CDR3 DNA reads as TGTGCCAGCAGCGTAGGAGGGAACACCGGAGAGACCCAGTACTTC.

The count of this clone is one. The rearrangement joins TRBV4-1 to TRBJ1-1; maybe TRBD1 (6 bases). There are 17 residues in the CDR3. Trimming took 4 bases from V and 3 from J, leaving 21 bases between them. Germline V CDR1 and CDR2: MGHRA, YSYEKL. In nucleotides, the CDR3 is TGCGCCAGCAGCCGAAGGGAGAAGCCCCGGACAGACACTGAAGCTTTCTTT. It codes for CASSRREKPRTDTEAFF.

The rearrangement uses TRBV7-3 and TRBJ2-1; D gene ambiguous. The CDR3 totals 12 residues. The ends were cut back, 5 bases at V and 9 bases at J, with 11 bases in the middle. Germline CDR1 is SGHTA and CDR2 is FQGTGA. In DNA form, the CDR3 reads TGTGCCAGCAGCCAGCCAGCCGGTGAGCAGTTCTTC. This translates into CASSQPAGEQFF.

V and J are TRBV5-5 and TRBJ1-4; D gene unclear. From germline, CDR1 is SGHKS and CDR2 YYEKEE (reference sequence). The CDR3 extends over 12 amino acids. The ends were cut back, 6 bases at V and 8 bases at J, with 11 bases in the middle. CDR3 in amino acids: CASTTIGEKLFF. The CDR3 DNA sequence: TGTGCCAGCACCACGATTGGGGAAAAACTGTTTTTT. Full variable domain (missing parts from reference TRBV5-5 and TRBJ1-4): DAGVTQSPTHLIKTRGQQVTLRCSPISGHKSVSWYQQVLGQGPQFIFQYYEKEERGRGNFPDRFSARQFPNYSSELNVNALLLGDSALYLCASTTIGEKLFFGSGTQLSVL.

The V call is TRBV5-1, the J call TRBJ2-2; D unresolved. Germline V lookup: CDR1 SGHRS, CDR2 YFSETQ. The V gene lost 0 bases and the J gene lost 3 bases, with 15 bases spanning the gap. This CDR3 is 17 amino acids long. The CDR3 region is CASSLAARLRDTGELFF. In nucleotides, the CDR3 is TGCGCCAGCAGCTTGGCCGCGAGGCTTCGGGACACCGGGGAGCTGTTTTTT.

The rearrangement links TRBV23-1 to TRBJ2-7; 7 nucleotides match TRBD2. TRBV23-1 is an ORF, and what it does is uncertain. The CDR3 is 15 amino acids. J was trimmed by 3 bases and V by 10 bases; bases with no gene match: 15. CDR3 loop: CAIRLFGGRDYEQYF. CDR3 nucleotides: TGCGCCATCCGGCTCTTCGGTGGGAGGGACTACGAGCAGTACTTC.

This clone was seen a few times. This sample includes further DNA sequences coding for the same CDR3. This chain links TRBV6-5 with TRBJ1-2; 7 nucleotides align to TRBD1. With V trimmed by 2 bases and J by 3 bases, 0 bases remained unmatched. Germline CDR1 and CDR2: MNHEY and SVGAGI. This CDR3 comprises 13 residues. This CDR3 reads CASSYGQDYGYTF. In nucleotides, the CDR3 is TGTGCCAGCAGTTACGGACAGGACTATGGCTACACCTTC.

The chain joins TRBV27 to TRBJ1-5, with TRBD1 matching 7 bases. V shed 2 bases, J shed 9 bases, and the junction held 4 bases outside the gene matches. CDR3 length: 13 residues. The germline gives CDR1 MNHEY, CDR2 SMNVEV (reference sequence). CDR3 loop: CASSLQGVGPQHF. DNA of the CDR3: TGTGCCAGCAGTTTACAGGGGGTCGGGCCCCAGCATTTT.

The chain carries TRBV7-9 and TRBJ1-1; D ambiguous. Trimming stripped 1 base from V and 10 bases from J, with 10 bases between. The CDR3 length is 12 residues. CDR1 SEHNR and CDR2 FQNEAQ come from the germline V gene (reference sequence). The CDR3 region is CASSLEGFRAFF. In DNA form, the CDR3 reads TGTGCCAGCAGCTTAGAGGGCTTTAGAGCTTTCTTT.

This chain uses TRBV6-5 with TRBJ2-1, with a tentative D call TRBD2 (6 bases). This CDR3 region has 15 residues. The V and J ends lost 5 bases and 5 bases respectively, with 16 bases between them. Germline V gene lookup returns CDR1 MNHEY and CDR2 SVGAGI. CDR3 sequence reads: CASSRWGEGNNEQFF. Here the CDR3 DNA reads TGTGCCAGCAGTCGATGGGGGGAAGGAAACAATGAGCAGTTCTTC.

This sequence joins TRBV6-5 and TRBJ2-5; the D is unclear. TRBJ2-7 explains the end of the DNA better; the J call may be wrong. CDR1 and CDR2 (germline): MNHEY, SVGAGI. The CDR3 runs 13 residues. CDR3: CASSVRGFNEQYF. CDR3 coding DNA: TGTGCCAGCAGTGTCCGCGGTTTTAACGAGCAGTACTTC.

This chain connects TRBV10-3 to TRBJ1-6; 11 bases align to TRBD1. V was clipped by 3 bases and J by 10 bases; unmatched bases: 20. CDR1 is ENHRY, CDR2 SYGVKD, per germline. This CDR3 contains 20 residues. The CDR3 loop reads CAISDTSGRGQGGVRSPLHF. In DNA, the CDR3 is TGTGCCATCAGTGATACCTCGGGAAGGGGACAGGGGGGAGTCCGGTCACCCCTCCACTTT.

V is TRBV28 and J is TRBJ1-2; tentative D call: TRBD1 (5 bases). The CDR3 has 13 residues. Germline CDR1 is MDHEN and CDR2 is SYDVKM. Trimming removed 2 bases at V and 6 bases at J, with 10 bases between. CDR3: CASSLAGRDGYTF. The CDR3 bases are TGTGCCAGCAGTTTAGCAGGGAGGGATGGCTACACCTTC.

This sequence joins TRBV4-1 and TRBJ2-2; 14 nucleotides agree with TRBD2. Germline loops: CDR1 MGHRA, CDR2 YSYEKL. This CDR3 has 17 residues. J gave up 5 bases and V 1 base, and 3 bases lay outside the gene matches. Here the CDR3 reads CASSQAGTSGSTGELFF. CDR3 in DNA: TGCGCCAGCAGCCAAGCAGGGACTAGCGGGAGTACCGGGGAGCTGTTTTTT.